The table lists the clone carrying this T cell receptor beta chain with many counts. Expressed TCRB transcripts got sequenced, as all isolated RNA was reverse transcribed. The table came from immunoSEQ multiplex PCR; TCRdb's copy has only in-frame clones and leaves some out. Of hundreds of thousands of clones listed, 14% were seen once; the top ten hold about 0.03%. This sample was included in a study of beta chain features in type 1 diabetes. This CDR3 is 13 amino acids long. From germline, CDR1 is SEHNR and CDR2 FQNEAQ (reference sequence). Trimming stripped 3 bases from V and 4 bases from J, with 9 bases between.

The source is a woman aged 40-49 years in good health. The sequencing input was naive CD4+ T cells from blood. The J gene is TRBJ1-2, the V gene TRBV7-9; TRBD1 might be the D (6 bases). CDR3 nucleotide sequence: TGTGCCAGCAGCTTCACAGGGCCCTATGGCTACACCTTC. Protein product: CASSFTGPYGYTF. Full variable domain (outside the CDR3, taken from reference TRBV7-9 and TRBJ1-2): DTGVSQNPRHKITKRGQNVTFRCDPISEHNRLYWYRQTLGQGPEFLTYFQNEAQLEKSRLLSDRFSAERPKGSFSTLEIQRTEQGDSAMYLCASSFTGPYGYTFGSGTRLTVV.